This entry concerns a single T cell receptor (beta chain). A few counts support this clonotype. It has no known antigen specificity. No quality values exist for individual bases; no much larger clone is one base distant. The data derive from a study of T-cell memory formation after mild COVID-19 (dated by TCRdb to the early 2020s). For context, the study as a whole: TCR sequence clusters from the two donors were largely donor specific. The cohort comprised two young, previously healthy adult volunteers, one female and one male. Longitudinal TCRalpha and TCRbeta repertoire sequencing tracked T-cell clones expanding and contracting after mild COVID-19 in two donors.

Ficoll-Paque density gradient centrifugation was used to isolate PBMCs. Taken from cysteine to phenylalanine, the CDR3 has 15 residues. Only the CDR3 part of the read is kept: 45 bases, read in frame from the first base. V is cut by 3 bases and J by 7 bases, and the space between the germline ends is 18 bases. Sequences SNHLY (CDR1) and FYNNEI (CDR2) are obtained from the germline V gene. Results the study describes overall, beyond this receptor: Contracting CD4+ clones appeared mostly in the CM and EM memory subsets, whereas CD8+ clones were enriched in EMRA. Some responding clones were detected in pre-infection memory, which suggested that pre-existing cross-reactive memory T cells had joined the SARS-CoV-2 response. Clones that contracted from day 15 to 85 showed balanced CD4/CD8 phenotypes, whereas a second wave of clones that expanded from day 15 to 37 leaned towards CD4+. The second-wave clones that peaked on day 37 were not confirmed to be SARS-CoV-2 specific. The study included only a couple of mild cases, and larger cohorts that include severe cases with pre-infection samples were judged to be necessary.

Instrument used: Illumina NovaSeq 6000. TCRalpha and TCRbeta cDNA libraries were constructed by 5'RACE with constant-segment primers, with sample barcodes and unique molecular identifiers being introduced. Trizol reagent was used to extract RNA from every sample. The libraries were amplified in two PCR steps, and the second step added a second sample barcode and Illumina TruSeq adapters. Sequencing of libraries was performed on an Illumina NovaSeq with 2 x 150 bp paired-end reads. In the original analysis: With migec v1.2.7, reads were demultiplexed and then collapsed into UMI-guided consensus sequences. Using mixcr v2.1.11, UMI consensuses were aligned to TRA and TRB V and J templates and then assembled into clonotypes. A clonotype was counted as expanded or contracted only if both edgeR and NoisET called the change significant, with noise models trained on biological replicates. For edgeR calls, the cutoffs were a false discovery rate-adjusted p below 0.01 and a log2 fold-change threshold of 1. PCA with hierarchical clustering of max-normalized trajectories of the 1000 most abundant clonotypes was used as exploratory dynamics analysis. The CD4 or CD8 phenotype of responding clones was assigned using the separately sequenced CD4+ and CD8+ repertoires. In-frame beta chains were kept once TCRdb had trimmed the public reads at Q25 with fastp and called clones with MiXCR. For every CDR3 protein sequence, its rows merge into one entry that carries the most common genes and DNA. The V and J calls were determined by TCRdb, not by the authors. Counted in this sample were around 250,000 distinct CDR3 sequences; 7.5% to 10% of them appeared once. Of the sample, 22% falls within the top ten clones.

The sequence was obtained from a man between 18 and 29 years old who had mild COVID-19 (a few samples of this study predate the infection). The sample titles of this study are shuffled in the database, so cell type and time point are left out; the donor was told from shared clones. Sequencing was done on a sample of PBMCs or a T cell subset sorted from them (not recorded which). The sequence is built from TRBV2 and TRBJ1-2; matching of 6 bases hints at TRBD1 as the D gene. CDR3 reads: CASSERRGAAFGYTF. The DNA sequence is TGTGCCAGCAGTGAGCGCAGGGGCGCGGCGTTTGGCTACACCTTC.